Described below is a single T cell receptor beta chain sequence and its context. Its antigen is still unknown. In germline, CDR1 is SGDLS, CDR2 YYNGEE. With V trimmed by 4 bases and J by 3 bases, 13 bases remained unmatched. The CDR3 covers 19 residues. The data were obtained in a study of CD8 T cells in ankylosing spondylitis. Whole-study findings and limits: Significantly higher representation of disease-linked clones was reported for matched ankylosing spondylitis synovial fluid. Seemingly distinctive of ankylosing spondylitis blood was a TCR beta motif formed by eight highly homologous variants.

TCRdb independently ran MiXCR on the 5' RACE reads; one entry per CDR3 protein. The table records 350,000 or so distinct CDR3 sequences, 6.5% to 10% of them present only once. V is TRBV9 and J is TRBJ2-1; 13 nucleotides agree with TRBD2. The sample was blood, either unsorted or a sorted T cell fraction (not recorded which). The clonotype comes from a male donor with ankylosing spondylitis. The CDR3: CASSPLGLAGSSGYNEQFF. CDR3 in DNA: TGTGCCAGCAGCCCATTGGGACTAGCGGGAAGTTCGGGCTACAATGAGCAGTTCTTC.